Shown below are 32 T cell receptor beta chains from a single sample sequenced in a study of beta chain features in type 1 diabetes. Expressed TCRB transcripts got sequenced, as all isolated RNA was reverse transcribed. Clones were read by immunoSEQ multiplex PCR, and TCRdb kept only the in-frame ones, dropping some. The data hold just over 450,000 clones, with 30% observed a single time. Sequenced input: naive CD4+ T cells from blood. The receptors derive from a man between 18 and 35 years old in good health.

V usage is TRBV30 and J usage is TRBJ1-5; unclear D gene. V lost 5 bases, J lost 5 bases, and 19 bases lay in between. This CDR3 is built from 15 residues. CDR1 GTSNPN and CDR2 SVGIG come from the germline V gene (reference sequence). CDR3 nucleotides: TGTGCCTGGGGCTTTCGGACTCTCCCCCATCAGCCCCAGCATTTT. Its protein product is CAWGFRTLPHQPQHF.

The chain carries TRBV2 and TRBJ2-5, with unresolved D. Germline loops: CDR1 SNHLY, CDR2 FYNNEI. The CDR3 has 13 amino acids. V shed 6 bases and J shed 2 bases, with 10 bases lying between them. The DNA of the CDR3 is TGTGCCAGCAGCAAACGTGGACAAGAGACCCAGTACTTC. It codes for CASSKRGQETQYF.

This sequence joins TRBV7-9 and TRBJ2-1, with D unclear. Germline CDR1 is SEHNR and CDR2 is FQNEAQ (reference sequence). The CDR3 runs 16 residues. The V gene lost 1 base and the J gene lost 0 bases, with 10 bases spanning the gap. The CDR3, as DNA: TGTGCCAGCAGCTTAGGTGGTTGGAGCTCCTACAATGAGCAGTTCTTC. Its translation is CASSLGGWSSYNEQFF. The full variable domain, completed using reference TRBV7-9 and TRBJ2-1, is DTGVSQNPRHKITKRGQNVTFRCDPISEHNRLYWYRQTLGQGPEFLTYFQNEAQLEKSRLLSDRFSAERPKGSFSTLEIQRTEQGDSAMYLCASSLGGWSSYNEQFFGPGTRLTVL.

This CDR3 is CASSSLPLGETQYF. The CDR3 bases are TGTGCCAGCAGCTCCCTCCCGCTGGGGGAGACCCAGTACTTC. The V and J genes are TRBV7-9 and TRBJ2-5, with D uncertain. The germline CDR1 and CDR2 sequences are SEHNR and FQNEAQ (reference sequence). With 4 bases removed from V and 5 bases from J, the gap between germline ends came to 14 bases. CDR3 length equals 14 residues.

This chain links TRBV5-1 with TRBJ2-3; TRBD1 or TRBD2 may be the D gene (5 bases each). The germline V gene has CDR1 SGHRS and CDR2 YFSETQ. V was clipped by 3 bases and J by 5 bases, with 16 bases between them. The CDR3 runs to 15 residues. This CDR3 is CASSSRWGAGDTQYF. CDR3 bases: TGCGCCAGCAGCTCCCGCTGGGGCGCGGGAGATACGCAGTATTTT.

The chain employs TRBV29-1 and TRBJ1-1, with D maybe TRBD1 (6 bases). The CDR3 consists of 15 residues. Deletions cut 4 bases from V and 3 bases from J, with 18 bases between. Germline V gene lookup returns CDR1 SQVTM and CDR2 ANQGSEA. In DNA form, the CDR3 reads TGCAGCGTTGGCCGGACAGCCGCCTCGGACACTGAAGCTTTCTTT. Its protein product is CSVGRTAASDTEAFF.

The V gene is TRBV9, the J gene TRBJ2-3; D gene ambiguous. V was cut by 0 bases and J by 2 bases, with 7 bases left in between. Germline CDR1 is SGDLS and CDR2 is YYNGEE. This CDR3 has 14 amino acids. The CDR3 sequence is CASSVDSYTDTQYF. CDR3 in DNA: TGTGCCAGCAGCGTAGACAGCTACACAGATACGCAGTATTTT.

The V and J genes are TRBV11-2 and TRBJ2-5; TRBD1 or TRBD2 may be the D gene (6 bases each). The CDR3 runs 16 residues. The V end was cut by 4 bases, the J end by 5 bases, with 20 bases between. In germline, CDR1 is SGHAT, CDR2 FQNNGV. Here the CDR3 DNA reads TGTGCCAGCAGCTCCCCCCGGACAGCGGGCGCGGAGACCCAGTACTTC. Translation gives CASSSPRTAGAETQYF.

J is TRBJ2-1 and V is TRBV25-1; D is possibly TRBD1 (5 bases). The germline V gene encodes CDR1 MGHDK and CDR2 SYGVNS. CDR3 length: 15 amino acids. Between the trimmed V and J ends, which lost 4 bases and 0 bases, there was a span of 10 bases. The CDR3 loop reads CASSAWQGSYNEQFF. The CDR3 DNA follows: TGTGCCAGCAGTGCGTGGCAGGGCTCCTACAATGAGCAGTTCTTC.

This clone has only a few counts. V is TRBV30 and J is TRBJ1-2, with a possible D match to TRBD1 (5 bases). Germline CDR1 reads GTSNPN; CDR2 reads SVGIG (reference sequence). Trimming took 2 bases from V and 4 from J, leaving 20 bases between them. The CDR3 consists of 16 residues. CDR3 nucleotide sequence: TGTGCCTGGAGTCTGACAGTATCCAAACGCGGCTATGGCTACACCTTC. Protein: CAWSLTVSKRGYGYTF.

This clone turned up a few times. CDR3 sequence reads: CASSAQGYNTEAFF. In DNA form, the CDR3 reads TGTGCCAGCAGTGCGCAGGGATATAACACTGAAGCTTTCTTT. The chain employs TRBV2 and TRBJ1-1; D perhaps matches TRBD1 (5 bases). This CDR3 comprises 14 residues. The germline V gene has CDR1 SNHLY and CDR2 FYNNEI. V was cut by 4 bases and J by 2 bases, with 11 bases left in between.

The chain combines TRBV30 with TRBJ2-7, with D possibly TRBD2 on 6 matching bases. This CDR3 region has 13 residues. The germline CDR1 and CDR2 sequences are GTSNPN and SVGIG (reference sequence). Trimming cost V 3 bases and J 0 bases, with 9 bases left between them. The CDR3 region is CAWRLAGSYEQYF. In DNA form, the CDR3 reads TGTGCCTGGAGACTAGCCGGCTCCTACGAGCAGTACTTC.

The sample holds a few counts of this clone. The chain couples TRBV10-3 to TRBJ1-1; TRBD1 agrees at 10 bases. V lost 0 bases to trimming and J lost 7 bases; unmatched junction nucleotides: 8. The CDR3 loop spans 16 amino acids. Germline V gene data show CDR1 as ENHRY and CDR2 as SYGVKD. This CDR3 reads CAISESTDRGRVEAFF. DNA of the CDR3: TGTGCCATCAGTGAGTCTACTGACAGGGGGCGAGTTGAAGCTTTCTTT.

The chain recombines TRBV7-2 with TRBJ2-3; D is unresolved. Deletions cut 4 bases from V and 5 bases from J, with 10 bases between. CDR1 is SGHTA, CDR2 FQGNSA, per germline. The CDR3 has 13 amino acids. CDR3 sequence (DNA): TGTGCCAGCAGCTCCCAAGGAGTAGATACGCAGTATTTT. Encoded protein: CASSSQGVDTQYF.

This clone was observed a handful of times. The rearrangement joins TRBV7-9 to TRBJ2-7; 8 bases agree with TRBD1. The CDR3 totals 16 residues. Trimming removed 0 bases from V and 5 bases from J; junction bases left unmatched: 9. Germline V lookup: CDR1 SEHNR, CDR2 FQNEAQ (reference sequence). The CDR3 region has the DNA TGTGCCAGCAGCTTAGCGTTGGCCAGGGGGCTTAACGAGCAGTACTTC. Translating it yields CASSLALARGLNEQYF.

Only a few counts were recorded for this clone. The J gene is TRBJ2-1, the V gene TRBV29-1; 11 positions match TRBD2. The trim removed 4 bases at V and 9 bases at J, leaving 8 bases unmatched. The germline V gene has CDR1 SQVTM and CDR2 ANQGSEA. The CDR3 runs to 14 residues. The CDR3, as DNA: TGCAGCGTTGGAGGGCTAGCGGGAGGTGGTGAGCAGTTCTTC. Translation: CSVGGLAGGGEQFF.

This clone was seen just once. The rearrangement uses TRBV27 and TRBJ2-7, with 7 bases matching TRBD1. This CDR3 comprises 13 residues. Germline V CDR1 and CDR2: MNHEY, SMNVEV (reference sequence). With V trimmed by 5 bases and J by 10 bases, 11 bases remained unmatched. The CDR3 region is CASSPGTASKQYF. The CDR3 DNA follows: TGTGCCAGCAGTCCGGGGACAGCCTCAAAACAGTACTTC.

A few counts support this clone. This chain uses TRBV5-6 with TRBJ2-2, with unresolved D. Germline CDR1 is SGHDT and CDR2 is YYEEEE. The CDR3 has 13 amino acids. V lost 0 bases and J lost 6, with 6 bases in between. For the CDR3, the DNA is TGTGCCAGCAGCTTGGATCGGGCCGGGGAGCTGTTTTTT. This translates into CASSLDRAGELFF.

This chain joins TRBV25-1 and TRBJ2-7; D unclear. V lost 3 bases to trimming and J lost 2 bases, with 11 bases between them. Germline V CDR1 and CDR2: MGHDK, SYGVNS. The CDR3 is 14 residues long. The CDR3 spells CASSDLSATYEQYF. Written as DNA, the CDR3 is TGTGCCAGCAGTGACCTAAGCGCTACCTACGAGCAGTACTTC.

This clone was recorded a few times. The chain carries TRBV30 and TRBJ2-7, with no clear D. The germline V gene encodes CDR1 GTSNPN and CDR2 SVGIG (reference sequence). V was clipped by 0 bases and J by 2 bases, with 5 bases between them. The CDR3 runs to 12 residues. The CDR3: CAWSVQTYEQYF. The CDR3 DNA follows: TGTGCCTGGAGTGTACAGACCTACGAGCAGTACTTC.

The chain employs TRBV2 and TRBJ2-3, with D unclear. V gave up 4 bases and J gave up 0 bases, with 8 bases separating them. Looked up from germline, CDR1 is SNHLY and CDR2 is FYNNEI. The CDR3 sequence is 14 residues long. The CDR3 coding sequence is TGTGCCAGCAGTGTCTACCTTAGCACAGATACGCAGTATTTT. Translated: CASSVYLSTDTQYF.

The chain joins TRBV5-4 to TRBJ2-7; D call uncertain. The CDR3 covers 12 residues. Germline V lookup: CDR1 SGHNT, CDR2 YYREEE (reference sequence). V was trimmed by 4 bases and J by 3 bases, leaving 8 bases between them. Here the CDR3 reads CASSGVNYEQYF. CDR3 coding DNA: TGTGCCAGCAGCGGGGTTAACTACGAGCAGTACTTC.

The CDR3 loop is CASSLVSEAFF. CDR3 sequence (DNA): TGTGCCAGCAGCTTAGTCAGTGAAGCTTTCTTT. The chain combines TRBV7-9 with TRBJ1-1; D not certain. The CDR3 has 11 residues. The germline CDR1 and CDR2 sequences are SEHNR and FQNEAQ (reference sequence). V was pared by 1 base and J by 7 bases, with 4 bases between.

This clone was counted a few times. This chain uses TRBV30 with TRBJ1-2; TRBD1 matches 7 bases. This CDR3 has 14 amino acids. Germline V gene sequence: CDR1 GTSNPN, CDR2 SVGIG (reference sequence). V trimming: 2 bases; J trimming: 4 bases; junction bases outside the gene matches: 7. The CDR3 is CAWSTQGVGYGYTF. CDR3 DNA: TGTGCCTGGAGTACGCAGGGGGTTGGCTATGGCTACACCTTC.

Only one count was recorded for this clone. The chain recombines TRBV5-1 with TRBJ2-2, with D unresolved. The V end was cut by 4 bases, the J end by 3 bases, with 7 bases between. The germline V gene encodes CDR1 SGHRS and CDR2 YFSETQ. The CDR3 length is 13 residues. The CDR3 region has the DNA TGCGCCAGCAGCAAACTGGACACCGGGGAGCTGTTTTTT. Protein: CASSKLDTGELFF.

Turning to this clone: The identical CDR3 is also encoded by other nucleotide sequences in the sample. The chain employs TRBV28 and TRBJ2-7; unclear D gene. CDR1 and CDR2 from the germline V gene are MDHEN and SYDVKM. The CDR3 is made up of 12 amino acids. V was trimmed by 6 bases and J by 6 bases, leaving 12 bases between them. The CDR3 loop is CASSLSPLEQYF. For the CDR3, the DNA is TGTGCCAGCAGCCTGTCTCCTCTCGAGCAGTACTTC. Together with reference TRBV28 and TRBJ2-7, the CDR3 gives the full variable domain: DVKVTQSSRYLVKRTGEKVFLECVQDMDHENMFWYRQDPGLGLRLIYFSYDVKMKEKGDIPEGYSVSREKKERFSLILESASTNQTSMYLCASSLSPLEQYFGPGTRLTVT.

The rearrangement uses TRBV19 and TRBJ1-2; no reliable D call. Germline assignment: CDR1 LNHDA and CDR2 SQIVND (reference sequence). CDR3 size: 13 residues. V shed 3 bases and J shed 4 bases, with 9 bases lying between them. The chain's CDR3 is CASSIYTGYGYTF. Here the CDR3 DNA reads TGTGCCAGTAGTATCTACACGGGCTATGGCTACACCTTC.

This clone was observed a few times. The V and J genes are TRBV6-1 and TRBJ2-3, with 8 bases fitting TRBD1. From germline, CDR1 is MNHNS and CDR2 SASEGT. CDR3 length: 14 residues. With 6 bases clipped from V and 1 base from J, the junction kept 3 bases outside the gene matches. The CDR3 sequence: CASSADRGTDTQYF. The CDR3, as DNA: TGTGCCAGCAGCGCGGACAGGGGCACAGATACGCAGTATTTT.

This clone was observed a handful of times. Other DNA sequences in this specimen translate into the identical CDR3. The DNA for the CDR3 is TGTGCCAGCAGCGTAGCGGGGGATGCCTACAATGAGCAGTTCTTC. Its protein product is CASSVAGDAYNEQFF. The V gene is TRBV9, the J gene TRBJ2-1; a possible D gene is TRBD2 (6 bases). This CDR3 has 15 residues. Germline V gene sequence: CDR1 SGDLS, CDR2 YYNGEE. V was shortened by 0 bases and J by 2 bases, with 9 bases between the two germline ends.

With regard to this clone: Other DNA sequences in this sample translate to the same CDR3. This rearrangement joins TRBV25-1 to TRBJ2-7; no clear D gene. The V gene's germline CDR1 is MGHDK and CDR2 SYGVNS. V lost 2 bases and J 2 bases, leaving 7 bases between the germline ends. The CDR3 has 13 amino acids. CDR3 residues: CASSEGGTYEQYF. In nucleotides, the CDR3 is TGTGCCAGCAGTGAAGGCGGAACCTACGAGCAGTACTTC.

The J gene is TRBJ2-2, the V gene TRBV7-9; D not certain. CDR1 and CDR2 from the germline V gene are SEHNR and FQNEAQ (reference sequence). Trimming removed 0 bases from V and 3 bases from J, with 8 bases in between. The CDR3 loop spans 15 amino acids. The DNA for the CDR3 is TGTGCCAGCAGCTTAGCGGCTGGGGACACCGGGGAGCTGTTTTTT. Translation: CASSLAAGDTGELFF.

Concerning this clone: The same CDR3 can be traced to other DNA sequences in this sample. The chain carries TRBV20-1 and TRBJ2-7; D uncertain. The V end lost 3 bases, the J end lost 1 base, and 4 bases lay between the germline ends. The germline V gene encodes CDR1 DFQATT and CDR2 SNEGSKA (reference sequence). CDR3 length equals 11 residues. CDR3 in amino acids: CSASRSYEQYF. The CDR3 coding sequence is TGCAGTGCTAGTCGGTCCTACGAGCAGTACTTC.